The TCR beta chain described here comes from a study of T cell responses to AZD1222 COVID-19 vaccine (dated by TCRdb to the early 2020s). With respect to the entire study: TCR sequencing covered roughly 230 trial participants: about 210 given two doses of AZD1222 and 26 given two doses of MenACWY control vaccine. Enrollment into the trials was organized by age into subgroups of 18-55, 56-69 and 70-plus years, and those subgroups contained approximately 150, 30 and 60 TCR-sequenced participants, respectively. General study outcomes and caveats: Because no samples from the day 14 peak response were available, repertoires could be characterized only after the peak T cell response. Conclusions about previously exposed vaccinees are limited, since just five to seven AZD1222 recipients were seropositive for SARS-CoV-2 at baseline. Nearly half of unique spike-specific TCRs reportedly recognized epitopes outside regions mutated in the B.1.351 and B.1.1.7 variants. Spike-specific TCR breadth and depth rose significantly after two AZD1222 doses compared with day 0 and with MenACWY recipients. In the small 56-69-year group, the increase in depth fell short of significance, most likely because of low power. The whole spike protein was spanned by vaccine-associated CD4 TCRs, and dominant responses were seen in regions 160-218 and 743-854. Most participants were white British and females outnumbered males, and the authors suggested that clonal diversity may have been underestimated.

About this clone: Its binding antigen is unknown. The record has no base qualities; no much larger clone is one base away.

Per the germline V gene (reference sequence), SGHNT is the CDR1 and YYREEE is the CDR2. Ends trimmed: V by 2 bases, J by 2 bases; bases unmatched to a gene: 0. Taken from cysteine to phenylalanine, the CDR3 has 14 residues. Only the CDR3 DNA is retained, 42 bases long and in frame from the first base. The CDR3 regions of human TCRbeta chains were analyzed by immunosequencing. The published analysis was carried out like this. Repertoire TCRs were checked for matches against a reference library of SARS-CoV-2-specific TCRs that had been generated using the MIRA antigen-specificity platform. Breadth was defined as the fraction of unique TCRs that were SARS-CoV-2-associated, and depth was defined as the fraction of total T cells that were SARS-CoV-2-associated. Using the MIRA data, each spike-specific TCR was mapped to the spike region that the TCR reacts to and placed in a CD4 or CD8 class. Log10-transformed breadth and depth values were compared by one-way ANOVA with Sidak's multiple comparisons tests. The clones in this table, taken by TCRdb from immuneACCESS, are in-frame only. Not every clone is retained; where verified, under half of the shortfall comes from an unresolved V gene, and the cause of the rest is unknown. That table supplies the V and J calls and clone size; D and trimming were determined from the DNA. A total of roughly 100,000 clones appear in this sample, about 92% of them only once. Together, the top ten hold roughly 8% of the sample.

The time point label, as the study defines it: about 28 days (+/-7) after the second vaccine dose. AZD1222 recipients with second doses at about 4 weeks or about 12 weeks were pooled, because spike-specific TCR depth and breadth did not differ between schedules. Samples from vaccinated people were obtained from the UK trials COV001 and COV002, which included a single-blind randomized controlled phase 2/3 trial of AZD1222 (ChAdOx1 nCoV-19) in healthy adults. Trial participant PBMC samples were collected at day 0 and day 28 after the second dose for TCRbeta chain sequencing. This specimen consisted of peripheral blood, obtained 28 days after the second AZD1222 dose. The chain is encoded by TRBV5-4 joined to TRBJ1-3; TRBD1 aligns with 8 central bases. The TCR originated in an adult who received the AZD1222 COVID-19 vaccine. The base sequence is TGTGCCAGCAGCTTACAGGGGGCTGGAAACACCATATATTTT. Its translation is CASSLQGAGNTIYF.